This TCR beta chain was identified in a study of cytomegalovirus exposure and HLA in healthy donors. Study-level information: As released early, the data held 85 million to 95 million unique TCRs from HLA-typed donors. General study points: With DRB1 most and HLA-C fewest, TCR association rates differed between HLA loci in a later analysis. A few CMV-associated chains proved CMV antigen-specific in vitro.

This CDR3 region has 16 residues. CDR1 and CDR2 from the germline V gene are SEHNR and FQNEAQ (reference sequence). The ends lost 1 base at V and 1 base at J; junction bases unmatched: 2. With regard to this clone: Its antigen is as yet unknown.

Use of 60 Vbeta and 13 Jbeta primers characterized the PCR. The assay was immunoSEQ multiplex PCR, and TCRdb's table has in-frame clones only and misses some. Found here are a few hundred thousand clones, around 80% of them singletons; the top ten hold under 0.25%. This receptor was obtained from a girl aged 2 to 9 in good health and CMV-seronegative. The chain has TRBV7-9 and TRBJ2-3, with 10 bases matching TRBD2. Sequencing was performed on PBMCs. CDR3 residues: CASSLGLAGGTDTQYF. CDR3 nucleotides: TGTGCCAGCAGCTTAGGCCTAGCGGGGGGCACAGATACGCAGTATTTT.